This T cell receptor beta chain was sequenced during a study of T cells after yellow fever vaccination. CDR3 length equals 13 residues. V was shortened by 4 bases and J by 10 bases, with 12 bases between the two germline ends. Looked up from germline, CDR1 is SGHRS and CDR2 is YFSETQ. In TCRdb, the 5' RACE reads were re-called with MiXCR into one record per CDR3 protein. The table includes roughly 330,000 distinct CDR3 sequences, around 6.8% detected once. This receptor was identified in a man aged 18 to 29 who received the YFV17D yellow fever vaccine. The chain recombines TRBV5-1 with TRBJ1-6; a weak D match, TRBD1 (5 bases). The sequencing used PBMCs, collected about 41 days after the first yellow fever vaccination. The CDR3 nucleotides are TGCGCCAGCAGCGGGGGATTTGGATCACCCCTCCACTTT. Translating it yields CASSGGFGSPLHF.